These 22 T cell receptor beta chains share one sample of origin, sequenced in a study of blood T cell repertoires in COVID-19 (TCRdb year 2020). The library was built by means of the immunoSEQ multiplex PCR assay. Imported from immuneACCESS, the table was reduced by TCRdb to in-frame sequences with V and J called. These copies leave out some clones; in studies compared against another copy, an unresolved V gene accounts for under half, and the cause of the remainder is not known. The sample table contains about 30,000 clones; only one count was recorded for about 80% of them. The leading ten clones occupy roughly half of the sample. The sequenced sample consisted of peripheral blood. These receptors all come from an older woman with acute or convalescent COVID-19.

CDR3 in DNA: TGTGCCAGTCGGAGAGGCGGGAGGGCCACAGATACGCAGTATTTT. Its protein product is CASRRGGRATDTQYF. The chain recombines TRBV6-5 with TRBJ2-3; 9 nucleotides agree with TRBD2. With 9 bases clipped from V and 2 bases from J, the junction kept 9 bases outside the gene matches. CDR3 size: 15 residues. Germline lookup yields CDR1 MNHEY and CDR2 SVGAGI.

This sequence joins TRBV10-3 and TRBJ2-3; 9 nucleotides agree with TRBD2. There are 16 residues in the CDR3. V dropped 4 bases and J dropped 5; count of bases not matched to a gene: 10. CDR1 and CDR2 (germline): ENHRY, SYGVKD. The CDR3 here is CAISGYSSGKGDTQYF. The DNA of the CDR3 is TGTGCCATCAGTGGCTATTCTAGCGGGAAGGGAGATACGCAGTATTTT.

This clone was counted between two and nine times. V usage is TRBV5-1 and J usage is TRBJ1-6; 11 bases align to TRBD1. This CDR3 has 13 amino acids. Germline V CDR1 and CDR2: SGHRS, YFSETQ. V was clipped by 4 bases and J by 12 bases; unmatched bases: 3. The CDR3: CASSTGQGEPLHF. The CDR3 region has the DNA TGCGCCAGCAGCACGGGACAGGGGGAACCCCTCCACTTT.

This rearrangement joins TRBV9 to TRBJ1-6, with TRBD1 identical over 9 bases. Germline-derived CDR1 and CDR2 are SGDLS and YYNGEE. This CDR3 has 15 amino acids. Losses at the gene ends were 4 bases for V and 5 bases for J; bases not matched to a gene: 4. The CDR3, as DNA: TGTGCCAGCAGCTCCCGGGACAGGGATAATTCACCCCTCCACTTT. Amino acid sequence: CASSSRDRDNSPLHF.

This clone was seen more than once but under ten times. This chain connects TRBV19 to TRBJ1-1; a weak D match, TRBD1 (5 bases). The germline CDR1 and CDR2 sequences are LNHDA and SQIVND (reference sequence). This CDR3 is built from 15 residues. The V end was cut by 7 bases, the J end by 0 bases, with 15 bases between. The CDR3 loop reads CASTPTRGMNTEAFF. The CDR3 DNA is TGTGCCAGTACCCCAACTCGGGGGATGAACACTGAAGCTTTCTTT.

This clone was detected only a few times. J is TRBJ1-4 and V is TRBV25-1; 7 bases match TRBD1. Looked up from germline, CDR1 is MGHDK and CDR2 is SYGVNS. The CDR3 contains 14 residues. J gave up 8 bases and V 7 bases, and 10 bases lay outside the gene matches. The CDR3 spells CASTKQGVEEKLFF. The CDR3 DNA follows: TGTGCCAGCACCAAGCAGGGGGTCGAAGAAAAACTGTTTTTT. The full variable domain, rest sourced from reference TRBV25-1 and TRBJ1-4, is EADIYQTPRYLVIGTGKKITLECSQTMGHDKMYWYQQDPGMELHLIHYSYGVNSTEKGDLSSESTVSRIRTEHFPLTLESARPSHTSQYLCASTKQGVEEKLFFGSGTQLSVL.

This clone has a single count. The J gene is TRBJ2-5, the V gene TRBV5-1; D is perhaps TRBD1 (7 bases). V lost 4 bases, J lost 5 bases, and 18 bases lay in between. The CDR3 extends over 15 amino acids. Germline CDR1 SGHRS, CDR2 YFSETQ. CDR3 protein: CASSQGQAAGETQYF. The CDR3, as DNA: TGCGCCAGCAGCCAAGGACAGGCGGCGGGGGAGACCCAGTACTTC.

The chain is built from TRBV28 and TRBJ1-3; TRBD1 matches at 11 bases. The CDR3 has 16 amino acids. Trimming at V came to 5 bases and at J to 9 bases, leaving 12 bases not matched to a gene. The germline CDR1 and CDR2 sequences are MDHEN and SYDVKM. This CDR3 is CASSTADRGRVGTIYF. The CDR3 coding sequence is TGTGCCAGCAGTACGGCGGACAGGGGGCGAGTTGGCACCATATATTTT.

This chain uses TRBV7-2 with TRBJ2-2; perhaps TRBD2 as D (5 bases). Trimming took 4 bases from V and 0 from J, leaving 12 bases between them. This CDR3 comprises 16 residues. Germline-derived CDR1 and CDR2 are SGHTA and FQGNSA. CDR3: CASSSGRTSNTGELFF. The CDR3 coding sequence is TGTGCCAGCAGCTCGGGCCGGACTTCGAACACCGGGGAGCTGTTTTTT.

This rearrangement joins TRBV19 to TRBJ1-1; D remains ambiguous. The germline V and J ends were trimmed by 9 bases and 2 bases, with 13 bases remaining between them. Germline V CDR1 and CDR2: LNHDA, SQIVND (reference sequence). This CDR3 contains 13 residues. CDR3 DNA: TGTGCCAGCGGGTCCCAAAGAAACACTGAAGCTTTCTTT. This codes for CASGSQRNTEAFF.

The rearrangement uses TRBV19 and TRBJ1-1; D might be TRBD1 (6 bases). V lost 3 bases to trimming and J lost 6 bases, with 14 bases between them. CDR1 is LNHDA and CDR2 is SQIVND in the germline V gene (reference sequence). The CDR3 is 14 residues long. CDR3 bases: TGTGCCAGTAGTATCAGGGGACCTGTGGCTGAAGCTTTCTTT. It codes for CASSIRGPVAEAFF.

The V and J genes are TRBV28 and TRBJ2-7; TRBD1 agrees at 10 bases. V lost 3 bases to trimming and J lost 4 bases; unmatched junction nucleotides: 9. There are 16 residues in the CDR3. CDR1 is MDHEN, CDR2 SYDVKM, per germline. The CDR3 coding sequence is TGTGCCAGCAGTTTTACATTTCGGGACAGGGGTTACGAGCAGTACTTC. It codes for CASSFTFRDRGYEQYF. The full variable domain, rest sourced from reference TRBV28 and TRBJ2-7, is DVKVTQSSRYLVKRTGEKVFLECVQDMDHENMFWYRQDPGLGLRLIYFSYDVKMKEKGDIPEGYSVSREKKERFSLILESASTNQTSMYLCASSFTFRDRGYEQYFGPGTRLTVT.

The gene calls are TRBV27 and TRBJ2-3; D possibly corresponds to TRBD1 (6 bases). The CDR3 covers 13 residues. V dropped 5 bases and J dropped 2 bases, with 8 bases sitting between them. From germline, CDR1 is MNHEY and CDR2 SMNVEV (reference sequence). DNA of the CDR3: TGTGCCAGCAGTAGGGACAACACAGATACGCAGTATTTT. It is translated as CASSRDNTDTQYF.

V usage is TRBV7-9 and J usage is TRBJ2-2, with D possibly TRBD1 on 5 matching bases. Germline CDR1 reads SEHNR; CDR2 reads FQNEAQ (reference sequence). This CDR3 has 16 amino acids. V dropped 5 bases and J dropped 7 bases, with 20 bases sitting between them. CDR3 residues: CASSDLETEWIGELFF. The CDR3 coding sequence is TGTGCCAGCAGCGACTTAGAGACAGAGTGGATCGGGGAGCTGTTTTTT.

The rearrangement uses TRBV19 and TRBJ2-1; 7 bases are shared with TRBD2. The CDR3 extends over 15 amino acids. Germline V gene data show CDR1 as LNHDA and CDR2 as SQIVND (reference sequence). Trimming removed 7 bases from V and 2 bases from J; junction bases left unmatched: 8. The CDR3 nucleotides are TGTGCCAGTACCGGTAGGGCGGGAGCCTACAATGAGCAGTTCTTC. Residues: CASTGRAGAYNEQFF.

This clone was counted a single time. The CDR3 coding sequence is TGTGCCAGCAGCTTAGATCAGGAACAGGGGAATTATGGCTACACCTTC. Residues: CASSLDQEQGNYGYTF. The chain recombines TRBV11-2 with TRBJ1-2, with 7 bases fitting TRBD1. Trimming removed 0 bases from V and 5 bases from J; junction bases left unmatched: 9. CDR1 SGHAT and CDR2 FQNNGV come from the germline V gene. The CDR3 length is 16 residues.

The rearrangement uses TRBV5-4 and TRBJ2-2; tentatively, D is TRBD1 (6 bases). This CDR3 has 14 residues. The germline V gene encodes CDR1 SGHNT and CDR2 YYREEE (reference sequence). The V end was cut by 3 bases, the J end by 1 base, with 7 bases between. For the CDR3, the DNA is TGTGCCAGCAGCTCGACAGGGAACACCGGGGAGCTGTTTTTT. Translated: CASSSTGNTGELFF.

J is TRBJ2-3 and V is TRBV5-8; TRBD1 is a possible D gene (5 bases). CDR1 and CDR2 from the germline V gene are SGHTS and YDEGEE. This CDR3 region has 14 residues. The V gene lost 0 bases and the J gene lost 2 bases, with 7 bases spanning the gap. CDR3: CASSLGQTTDTQYF. CDR3 coding DNA: TGTGCCAGCAGCTTGGGACAGACCACAGATACGCAGTATTTT.

This clone turned up a few times. V usage is TRBV5-4 and J usage is TRBJ2-2; D possibly corresponds to TRBD2 (6 bases). The germline V and J ends were trimmed by 0 bases and 5 bases, with 14 bases remaining between them. Germline V gene lookup returns CDR1 SGHNT and CDR2 YYREEE (reference sequence). This CDR3 comprises 16 residues. The CDR3 nucleotides are TGTGCCAGCAGCTTGGACGGGAGAGGTGGGACCGGGGAGCTGTTTTTT. It specifies CASSLDGRGGTGELFF.

The chain combines TRBV7-2 with TRBJ2-2; D gene unclear. The CDR3 loop spans 13 amino acids. The V gene lost 4 bases and the J gene lost 0 bases, with 3 bases spanning the gap. Germline CDR1 and CDR2: SGHTA and FQGNSA. CDR3 in DNA: TGTGCCAGCAGCTCCTCGAACACCGGGGAGCTGTTTTTT. Protein product: CASSSSNTGELFF.

This sequence joins TRBV14 and TRBJ2-5; 9 bases agree with TRBD1. Per germline, CDR1 SGHDN and CDR2 FVKESK. This CDR3 has 15 amino acids. J lost 3 bases, V lost 1 base, and 3 bases had no gene match. CDR3 protein: CASSQGGTGKETQYF. CDR3 nucleotide sequence: TGTGCCAGCAGCCAAGGGGGGACAGGGAAAGAGACCCAGTACTTC.

The chain combines TRBV5-1 with TRBJ2-5; possibly TRBD2 for D (7 bases). Germline V lookup: CDR1 SGHRS, CDR2 YFSETQ. This CDR3 comprises 16 residues. Trimming stripped 0 bases from V and 4 bases from J, with 16 bases between. CDR3 loop: CASSLDPSGGGETQYF. The CDR3 coding sequence is TGCGCCAGCAGCTTGGATCCTAGCGGAGGGGGAGAGACCCAGTACTTC.